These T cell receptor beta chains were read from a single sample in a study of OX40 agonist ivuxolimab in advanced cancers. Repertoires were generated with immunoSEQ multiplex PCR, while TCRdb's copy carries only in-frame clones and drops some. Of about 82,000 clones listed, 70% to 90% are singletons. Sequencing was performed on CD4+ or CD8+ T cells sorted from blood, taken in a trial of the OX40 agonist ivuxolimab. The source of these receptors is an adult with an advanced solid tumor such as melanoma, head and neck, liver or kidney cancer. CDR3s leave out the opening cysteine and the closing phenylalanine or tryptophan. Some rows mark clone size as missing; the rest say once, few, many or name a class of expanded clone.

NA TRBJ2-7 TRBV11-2 ASSYGTSGSGEQY
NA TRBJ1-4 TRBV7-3 ASSLETGRVQGVLF
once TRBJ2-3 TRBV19 ASSIQGWGSTDTQY
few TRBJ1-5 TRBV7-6 ASSLRDTNQPQH
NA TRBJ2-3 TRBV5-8 ASSEGTVVQDTQY
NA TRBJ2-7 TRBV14 ASSYPGTEQY
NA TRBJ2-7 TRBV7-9 ASRPTGSSYEQY
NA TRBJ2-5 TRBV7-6 ASSLAQGAVSPQY
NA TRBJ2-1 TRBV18 ASSPSGDYNEQF
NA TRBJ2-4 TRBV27 ASSRQGGANIQY
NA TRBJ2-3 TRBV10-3 AISNDVSQDTQY
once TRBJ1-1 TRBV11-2 ASSLGSTFEAF
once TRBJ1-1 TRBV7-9 ASSTTGGNTEAF
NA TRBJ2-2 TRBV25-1 ASSDRGGHNTGELF
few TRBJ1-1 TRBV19 ASSRDRYTEAF
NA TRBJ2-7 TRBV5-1 ASSLSSQGQGEQY
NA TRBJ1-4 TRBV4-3 ASSQEGGRKFDEKLF
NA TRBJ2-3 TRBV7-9 ASSLGTREVDTQY
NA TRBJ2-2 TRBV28 ASSSTGELF
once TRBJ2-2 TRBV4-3 ASSQEFAGPNTGELF
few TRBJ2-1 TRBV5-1 ASSGQGLANEQF